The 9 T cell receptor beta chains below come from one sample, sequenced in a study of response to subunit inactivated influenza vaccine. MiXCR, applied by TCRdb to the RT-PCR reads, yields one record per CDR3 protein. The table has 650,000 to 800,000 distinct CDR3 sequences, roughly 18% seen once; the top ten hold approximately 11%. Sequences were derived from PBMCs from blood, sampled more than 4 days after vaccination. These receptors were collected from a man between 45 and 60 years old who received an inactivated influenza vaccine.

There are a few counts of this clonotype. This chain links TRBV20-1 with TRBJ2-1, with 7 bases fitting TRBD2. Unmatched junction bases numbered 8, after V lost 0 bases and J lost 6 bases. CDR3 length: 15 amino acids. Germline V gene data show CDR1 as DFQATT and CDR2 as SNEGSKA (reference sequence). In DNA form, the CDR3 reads TGCAGTGCTAGAGATGGGGGAGGGCCCTCCAATGAGCAGTTCTTC. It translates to CSARDGGGPSNEQFF.

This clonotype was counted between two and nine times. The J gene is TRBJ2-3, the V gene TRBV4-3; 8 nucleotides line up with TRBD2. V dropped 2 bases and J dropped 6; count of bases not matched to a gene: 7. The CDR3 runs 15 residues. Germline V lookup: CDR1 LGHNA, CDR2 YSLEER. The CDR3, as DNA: TGCGCCAGCAGCCAAATCGGACTAGCTGGTGATACGCAGTATTTT. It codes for CASSQIGLAGDTQYF.

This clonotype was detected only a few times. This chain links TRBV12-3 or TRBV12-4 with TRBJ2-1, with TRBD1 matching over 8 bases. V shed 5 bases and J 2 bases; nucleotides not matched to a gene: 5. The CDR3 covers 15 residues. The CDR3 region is CASSHRGATYNEQFF. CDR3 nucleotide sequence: TGTGCCAGCAGTCACAGGGGGGCTACCTACAATGAGCAGTTCTTC.

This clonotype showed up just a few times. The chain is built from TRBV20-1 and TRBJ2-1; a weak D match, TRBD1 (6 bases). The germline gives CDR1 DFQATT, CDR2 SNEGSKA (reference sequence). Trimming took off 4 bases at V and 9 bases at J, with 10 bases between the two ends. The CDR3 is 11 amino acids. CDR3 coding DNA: TGCAGTGCTAACAGGGTTCTTGAGCAGTTCTTC. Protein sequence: CSANRVLEQFF.

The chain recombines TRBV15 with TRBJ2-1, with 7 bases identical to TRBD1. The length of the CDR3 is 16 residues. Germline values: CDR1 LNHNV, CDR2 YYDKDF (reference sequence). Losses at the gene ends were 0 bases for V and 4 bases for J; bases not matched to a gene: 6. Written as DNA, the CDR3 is TGTGCCACCAGCAGAGATTCAGGACAGGTATACAATGAGCAGTTCTTC. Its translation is CATSRDSGQVYNEQFF. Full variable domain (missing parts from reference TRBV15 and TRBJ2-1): DAMVIQNPRYQVTQFGKPVTLSCSQTLNHNVMYWYQQKSSQAPKLLFHYYDKDFNNEADTPDNFQSRRPNTSFCFLDIRSPGLGDTAMYLCATSRDSGQVYNEQFFGPGTRLTVL.

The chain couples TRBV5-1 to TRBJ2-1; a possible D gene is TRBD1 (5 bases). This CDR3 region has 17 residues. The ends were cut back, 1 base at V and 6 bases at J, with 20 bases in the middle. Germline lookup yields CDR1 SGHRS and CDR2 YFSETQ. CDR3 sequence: CASSLKKGEVVINEQFF. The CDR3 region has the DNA TGCGCCAGCAGCTTGAAAAAAGGGGAAGTAGTGATCAATGAGCAGTTCTTC.

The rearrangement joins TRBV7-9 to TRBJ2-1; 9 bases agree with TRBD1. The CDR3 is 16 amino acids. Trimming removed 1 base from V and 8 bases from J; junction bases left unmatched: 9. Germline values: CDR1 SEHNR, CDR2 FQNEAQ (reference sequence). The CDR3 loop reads CASSLVGQGIQHEQFF. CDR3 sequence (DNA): TGTGCCAGCAGCTTAGTGGGACAGGGAATTCAGCATGAGCAGTTCTTC.

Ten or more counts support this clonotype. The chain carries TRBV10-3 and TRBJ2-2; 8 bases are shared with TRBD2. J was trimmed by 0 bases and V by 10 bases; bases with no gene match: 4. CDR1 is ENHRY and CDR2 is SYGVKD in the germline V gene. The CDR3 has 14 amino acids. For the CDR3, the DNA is TGTGCCACCCGGGGGGGCTCGAACACCGGGGAGCTGTTTTTT. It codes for CATRGGSNTGELFF.

The CDR3 loop is CASSTTSANTGELFF. The DNA of the CDR3 is TGTGCCAGCAGTACGACTAGCGCGAACACCGGGGAGCTGTTTTTT. This chain uses TRBV6-2 or TRBV6-3 with TRBJ2-2, with 8 bases lining up with TRBD2. Trimming at V came to 5 bases and at J to 0 bases, leaving 2 bases not matched to a gene. Germline V gene lookup returns CDR1 MNHEY and CDR2 SVGEGT. The CDR3 loop spans 15 amino acids.